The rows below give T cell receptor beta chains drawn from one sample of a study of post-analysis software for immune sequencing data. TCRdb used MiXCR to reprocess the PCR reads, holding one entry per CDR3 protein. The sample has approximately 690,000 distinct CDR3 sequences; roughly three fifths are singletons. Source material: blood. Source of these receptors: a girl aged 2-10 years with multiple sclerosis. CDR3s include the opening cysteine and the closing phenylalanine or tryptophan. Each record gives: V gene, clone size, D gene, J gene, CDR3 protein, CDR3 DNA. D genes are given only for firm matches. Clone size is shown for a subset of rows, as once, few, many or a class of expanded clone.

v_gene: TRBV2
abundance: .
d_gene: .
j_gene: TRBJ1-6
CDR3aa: CASSVLVGGLGSPLHF
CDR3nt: TGTGCCAGCAGTGTCTTAGTTGGAGGGCTGGGATCACCCCTCCACTTT

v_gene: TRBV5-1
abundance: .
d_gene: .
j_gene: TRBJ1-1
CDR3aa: CASSFQGVNTEAFF
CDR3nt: TGCGCCAGCAGCTTCCAAGGGGTGAACACTGAAGCTTTCTTT

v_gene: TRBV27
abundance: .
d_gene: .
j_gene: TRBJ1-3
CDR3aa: CASRRAGASGNTIYF
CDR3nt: TGTGCCAGCAGGCGCGCGGGGGCCTCTGGAAACACCATATATTTT

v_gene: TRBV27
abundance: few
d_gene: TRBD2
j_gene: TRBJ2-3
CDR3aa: CASSLMAGVDTQYF
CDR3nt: TGTGCCAGCAGTTTGATGGCGGGAGTAGATACGCAGTATTTT

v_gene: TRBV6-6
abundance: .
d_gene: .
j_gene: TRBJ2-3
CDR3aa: CASKPSTDTQYF
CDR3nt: TGTGCCAGTAAGCCTAGCACAGATACGCAGTATTTT

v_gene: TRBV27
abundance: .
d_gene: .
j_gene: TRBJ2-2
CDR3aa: CASSLGGLNTGELFF
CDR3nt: TGTGCCAGCAGTTTAGGGGGTTTGAATACCGGGGAGCTGTTTTTT

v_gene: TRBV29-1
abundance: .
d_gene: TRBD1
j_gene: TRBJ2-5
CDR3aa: CSVATGAIQETQYF
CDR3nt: TGCAGCGTCGCGACAGGGGCCATACAAGAGACCCAGTACTTC

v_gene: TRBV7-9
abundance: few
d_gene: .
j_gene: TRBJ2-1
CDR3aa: CASSLPVTYNEQFF
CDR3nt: TGTGCCAGCAGCTTACCCGTCACCTACAATGAGCAGTTCTTC

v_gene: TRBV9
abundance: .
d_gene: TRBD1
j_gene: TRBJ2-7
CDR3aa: CASSRGQGTAYEQYF
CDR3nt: TGTGCCAGCAGCCGCGGACAGGGGACAGCCTACGAGCAGTACTTC

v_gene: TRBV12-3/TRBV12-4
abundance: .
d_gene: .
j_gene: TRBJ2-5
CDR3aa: CASTRGGGVETQYF
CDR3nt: TGTGCCAGCACCCGAGGGGGCGGGGTGGAGACCCAGTACTTC

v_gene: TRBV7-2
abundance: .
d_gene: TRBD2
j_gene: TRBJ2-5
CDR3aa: CASSFVAGGETQYF
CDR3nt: TGTGCCAGCAGCTTTGTAGCGGGGGGTGAGACCCAGTACTTC

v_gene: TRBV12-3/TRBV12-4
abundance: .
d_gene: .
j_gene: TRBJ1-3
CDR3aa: CASSFNRGSGNTIYF
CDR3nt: TGTGCCAGCAGTTTCAACCGGGGCTCTGGAAACACCATATATTTT

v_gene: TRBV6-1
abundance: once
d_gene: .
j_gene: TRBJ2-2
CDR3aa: CASSEGALGPTGERFF
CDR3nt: TGTGCCAGCAGTGAAGGGGCCCTGGGCCCCACCGGGGAGCGGTTTTTT

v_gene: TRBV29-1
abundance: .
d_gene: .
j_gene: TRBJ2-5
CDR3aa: CSVMIGYWETQYF
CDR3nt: TGCAGCGTCATGATAGGGTATTGGGAGACCCAGTACTTC

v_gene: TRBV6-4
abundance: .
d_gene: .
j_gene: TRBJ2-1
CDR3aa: CASSIQAGENNEQFF
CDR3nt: TGTGCCAGCAGTATACAGGCTGGAGAAAACAATGAGCAGTTCTTC

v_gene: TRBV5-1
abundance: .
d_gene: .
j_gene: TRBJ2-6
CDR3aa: CASSLEEAEGANVLTF
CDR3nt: TGCGCCAGCAGCTTGGAGGAGGCGGAGGGGGCCAACGTCCTGACTTTC

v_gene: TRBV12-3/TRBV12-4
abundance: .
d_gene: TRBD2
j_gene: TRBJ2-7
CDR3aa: CASRVAGAYEQYF
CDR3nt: TGTGCCAGCAGGGTAGCGGGAGCCTACGAGCAGTACTTC

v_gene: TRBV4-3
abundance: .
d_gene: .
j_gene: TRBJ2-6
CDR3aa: CASSQELSGANVLTF
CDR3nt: TGCGCCAGCAGCCAAGAATTGTCTGGGGCCAACGTCCTGACTTTC

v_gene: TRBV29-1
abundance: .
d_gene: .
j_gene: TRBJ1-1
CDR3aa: CSVELGVGRPNTEAFF
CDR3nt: TGCAGCGTTGAATTAGGTGTGGGGCGTCCTAACACTGAAGCTTTCTTT

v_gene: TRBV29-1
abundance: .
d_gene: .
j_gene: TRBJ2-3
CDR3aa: CSVVSRAVTTQYF
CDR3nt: TGCAGCGTTGTTTCTAGGGCGGTTACTACGCAGTATTTT

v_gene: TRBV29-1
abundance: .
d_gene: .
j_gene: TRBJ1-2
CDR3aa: CSVEEPAGVAGYTF
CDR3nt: TGCAGCGTTGAAGAGCCGGCAGGGGTTGCTGGCTACACCTTC

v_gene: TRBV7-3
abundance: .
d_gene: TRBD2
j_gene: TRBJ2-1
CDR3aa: CASSLMVAGVVGNEQFF
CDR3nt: TGTGCCAGCAGCTTAATGGTAGCGGGAGTCGTCGGGAATGAGCAGTTCTTC

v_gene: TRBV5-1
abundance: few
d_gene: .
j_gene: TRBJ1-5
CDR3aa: CASSLAGAGQPQHF
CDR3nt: TGCGCCAGCAGCTTGGCCGGGGCGGGGCAGCCCCAGCATTTT

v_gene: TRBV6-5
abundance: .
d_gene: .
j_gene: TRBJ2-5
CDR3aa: CASSFPGVETQYF
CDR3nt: TGTGCCAGCAGTTTCCCAGGGGTAGAGACCCAGTACTTC

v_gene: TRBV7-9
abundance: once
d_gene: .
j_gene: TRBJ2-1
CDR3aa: CASSLGQVGGSYNEQFF
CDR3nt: TGTGCCAGCAGCTTAGGTCAGGTTGGGGGATCCTACAATGAGCAGTTCTTC

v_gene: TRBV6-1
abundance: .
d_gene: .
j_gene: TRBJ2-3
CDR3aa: CASSEGAIPEADTQYF
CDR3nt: TGTGCCAGCAGTGAAGGGGCCATACCGGAGGCAGATACGCAGTATTTT

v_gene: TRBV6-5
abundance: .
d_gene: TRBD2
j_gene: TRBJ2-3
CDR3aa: CASSYTTSGGSADTQYF
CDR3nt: TGTGCCAGCAGTTACACAACTAGCGGGGGTTCTGCAGATACGCAGTATTTT

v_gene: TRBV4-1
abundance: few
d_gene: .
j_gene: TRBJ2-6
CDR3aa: CASSQDPIGGTGANVLTF
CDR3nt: TGCGCCAGCAGCCAAGATCCTATTGGGGGCACTGGGGCCAACGTCCTGACTTTC

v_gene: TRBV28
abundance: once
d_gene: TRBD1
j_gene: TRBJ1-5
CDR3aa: CASSRQQGERSNQPQHF
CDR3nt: TGTGCCAGCAGCCGTCAACAGGGGGAAAGGAGCAATCAGCCCCAGCATTTT

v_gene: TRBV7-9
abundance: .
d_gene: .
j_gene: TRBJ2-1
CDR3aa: CASSSNLVANEQFF
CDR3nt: TGTGCCAGCAGCTCCAACCTCGTGGCTAATGAGCAGTTCTTC

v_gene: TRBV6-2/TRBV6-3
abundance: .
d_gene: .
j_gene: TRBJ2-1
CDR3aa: CASSYGGPHNEQFF
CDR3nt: TGTGCCAGCAGTTACGGGGGACCGCACAATGAGCAGTTCTTC

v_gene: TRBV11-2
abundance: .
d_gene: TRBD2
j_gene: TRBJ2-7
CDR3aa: CASSLSPTSGTYEQYF
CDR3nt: TGTGCCAGCAGCTTGTCCCCGACTAGCGGTACCTACGAGCAGTACTTC

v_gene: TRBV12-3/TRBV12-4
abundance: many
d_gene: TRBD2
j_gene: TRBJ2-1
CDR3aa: CASSPGLAGEQFF
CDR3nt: TGTGCCAGCAGTCCCGGACTAGCCGGTGAGCAGTTCTTC

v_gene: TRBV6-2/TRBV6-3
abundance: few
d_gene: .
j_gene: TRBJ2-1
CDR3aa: CASSYSSISSYNEQFF
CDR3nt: TGTGCCAGCAGTTACTCGAGCATCAGCTCCTACAATGAGCAGTTCTTC

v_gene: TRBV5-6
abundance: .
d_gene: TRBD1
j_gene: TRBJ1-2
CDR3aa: CASSPATGVRGYGYTF
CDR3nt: TGTGCCAGCAGCCCTGCCACAGGGGTTCGTGGCTATGGCTACACCTTC

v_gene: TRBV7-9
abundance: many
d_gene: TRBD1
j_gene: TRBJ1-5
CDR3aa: CASSLYKGGSNQPQHF
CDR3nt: TGTGCCAGCAGCTTATATAAAGGGGGCAGCAATCAGCCCCAGCATTTT

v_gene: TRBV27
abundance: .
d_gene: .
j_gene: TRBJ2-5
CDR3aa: CASSMNQETQYF
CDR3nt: TGTGCCAGCAGCATGAACCAAGAGACCCAGTACTTC